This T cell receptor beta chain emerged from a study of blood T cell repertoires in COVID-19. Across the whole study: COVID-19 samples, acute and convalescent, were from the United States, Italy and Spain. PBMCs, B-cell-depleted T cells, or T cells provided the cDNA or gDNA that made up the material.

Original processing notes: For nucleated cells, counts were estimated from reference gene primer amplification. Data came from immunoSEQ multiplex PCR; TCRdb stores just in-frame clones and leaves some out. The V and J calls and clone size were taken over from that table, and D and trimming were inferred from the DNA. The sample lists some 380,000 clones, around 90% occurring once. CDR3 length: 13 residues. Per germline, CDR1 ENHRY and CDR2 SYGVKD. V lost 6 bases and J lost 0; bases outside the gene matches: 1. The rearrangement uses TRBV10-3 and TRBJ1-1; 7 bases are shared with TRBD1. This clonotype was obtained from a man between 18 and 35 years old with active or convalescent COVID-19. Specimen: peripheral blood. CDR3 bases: TGTGCCATCAGGGGACAGATGAACACTGAAGCTTTCTTT. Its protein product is CAIRGQMNTEAFF.